These 2 T cell receptor beta chains were all obtained from the same sample, sequenced in a study of identifying expanded T cells in peripheral blood. Sequenced by immunoSEQ multiplex PCR; TCRdb stores in-frame clones only, minus some. The sample has under 150,000 clones; 75% to 90% are singletons. The specimen was blood. These receptors all come from a person between 18 and 75 years old in good health.

V usage is TRBV7-2 and J usage is TRBJ2-3; a possible D gene is TRBD1 (6 bases). The V end lost 1 base, the J end lost 8 bases, and 16 bases lay between the germline ends. Germline lookup yields CDR1 SGHTA and CDR2 FQGNSA. The CDR3 covers 15 residues. The chain's CDR3 is CASSLDPGQYGTQYF. The CDR3 DNA follows: TGTGCCAGCAGCTTAGACCCCGGACAGTACGGTACGCAGTATTTT. The entire variable domain, with the rest obtained from reference TRBV7-2 and TRBJ2-3, is as follows: GAGVSQSPSNKVTEKGKDVELRCDPISGHTALYWYRQSLGQGLEFLIYFQGNSAPDKSGLPSDRFSAERTGGSVSTLTIQRTQQEDSAVYLCASSLDPGQYGTQYFGPGTRLTVL.

The CDR3 sequence: CASSLLDRNNEQFF. The CDR3 DNA follows: TGTGCCAGCAGCCTCCTCGACAGAAACAATGAGCAGTTCTTC. This chain joins TRBV5-6 and TRBJ2-1; perhaps TRBD1 as D (5 bases). Germline V gene lookup returns CDR1 SGHDT and CDR2 YYEEEE. V was clipped by 4 bases and J by 5 bases, with 13 bases between them. There are 14 residues in the CDR3.